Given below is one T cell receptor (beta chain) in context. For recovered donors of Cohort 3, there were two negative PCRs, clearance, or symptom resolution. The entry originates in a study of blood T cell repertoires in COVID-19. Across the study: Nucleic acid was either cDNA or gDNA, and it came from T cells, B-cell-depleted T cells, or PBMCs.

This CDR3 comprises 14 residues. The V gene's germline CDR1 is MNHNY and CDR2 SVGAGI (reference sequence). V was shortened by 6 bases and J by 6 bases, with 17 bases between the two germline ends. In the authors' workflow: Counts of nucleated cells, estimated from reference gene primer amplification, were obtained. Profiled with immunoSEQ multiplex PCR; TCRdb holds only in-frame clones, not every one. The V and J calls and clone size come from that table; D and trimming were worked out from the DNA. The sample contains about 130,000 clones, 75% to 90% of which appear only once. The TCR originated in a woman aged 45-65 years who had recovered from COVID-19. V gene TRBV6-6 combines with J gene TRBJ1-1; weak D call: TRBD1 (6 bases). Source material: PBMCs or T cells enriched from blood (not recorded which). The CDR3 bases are TGTGCCAGCAGATATACAGGGTTCTACGCTGAAGCTTTCTTT. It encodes CASRYTGFYAEAFF.